This T cell receptor (beta chain) was identified during a study of T cells after yellow fever vaccination. The V gene's germline CDR1 is SGHTA and CDR2 FQGNSA. The CDR3 contains 13 residues. V lost 1 base to trimming and J lost 8 bases, with 11 bases between them. TCRdb re-analysed the 5' RACE reads in MiXCR, keeping a single row per CDR3 protein. The sample yields about 310,000 distinct CDR3 sequences, about 3.5% seen once. V is TRBV7-2 and J is TRBJ1-2, with a tentative D call TRBD1 (5 bases). The source was PBMCs, collected on the day of the yellow fever booster vaccination. The TCR comes from a man younger than 35 who received the YFV17D yellow fever vaccine. CDR3 sequence: CASSLGTSGGYTF. CDR3 nucleotides: TGTGCCAGCAGCTTAGGGACAAGTGGGGGCTACACCTTC. The entire variable domain, with the rest obtained from reference TRBV7-2 and TRBJ1-2, is as follows: GAGVSQSPSNKVTEKGKDVELRCDPISGHTALYWYRQSLGQGLEFLIYFQGNSAPDKSGLPSDRFSAERTGGSVSTLTIQRTQQEDSAVYLCASSLGTSGGYTFGSGTRLTVV.